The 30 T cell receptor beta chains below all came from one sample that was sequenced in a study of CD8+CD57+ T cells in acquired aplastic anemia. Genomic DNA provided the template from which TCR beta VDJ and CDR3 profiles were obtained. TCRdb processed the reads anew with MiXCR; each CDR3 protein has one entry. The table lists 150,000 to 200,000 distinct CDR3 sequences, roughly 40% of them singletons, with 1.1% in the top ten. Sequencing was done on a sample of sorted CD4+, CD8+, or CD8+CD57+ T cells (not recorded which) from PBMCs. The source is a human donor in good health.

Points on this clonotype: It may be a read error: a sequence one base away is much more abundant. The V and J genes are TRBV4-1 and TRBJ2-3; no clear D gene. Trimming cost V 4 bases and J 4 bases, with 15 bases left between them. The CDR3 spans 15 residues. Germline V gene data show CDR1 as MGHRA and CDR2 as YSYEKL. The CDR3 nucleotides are TGCGCCAGCAGCCTAGATCTCCGCGTCGCAGATACGCAGTATTTT. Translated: CASSLDLRVADTQYF.

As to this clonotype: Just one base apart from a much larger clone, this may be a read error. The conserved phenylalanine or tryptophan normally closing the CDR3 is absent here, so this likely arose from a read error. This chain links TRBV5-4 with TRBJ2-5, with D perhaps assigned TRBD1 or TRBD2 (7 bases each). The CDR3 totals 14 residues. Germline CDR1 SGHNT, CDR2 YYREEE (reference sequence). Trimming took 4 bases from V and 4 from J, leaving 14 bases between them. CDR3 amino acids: CASSPGGGAETQYS. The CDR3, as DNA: TGTGCCAGCAGCCCAGGGGGGGGAGCAGAGACCCAGTACTCC.

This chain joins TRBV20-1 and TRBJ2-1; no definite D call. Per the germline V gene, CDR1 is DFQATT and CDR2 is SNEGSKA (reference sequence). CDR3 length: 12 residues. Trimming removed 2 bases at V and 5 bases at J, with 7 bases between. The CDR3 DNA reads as TGCAGTGCTAGAATCCAGGACAATGAGCAGTTCTTC. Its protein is CSARIQDNEQFF.

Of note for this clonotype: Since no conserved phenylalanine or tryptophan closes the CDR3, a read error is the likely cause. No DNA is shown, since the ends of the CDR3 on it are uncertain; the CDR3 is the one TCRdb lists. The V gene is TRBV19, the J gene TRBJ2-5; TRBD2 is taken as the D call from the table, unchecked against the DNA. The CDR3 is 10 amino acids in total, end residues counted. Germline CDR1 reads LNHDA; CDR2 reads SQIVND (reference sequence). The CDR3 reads CASREAGRNY.

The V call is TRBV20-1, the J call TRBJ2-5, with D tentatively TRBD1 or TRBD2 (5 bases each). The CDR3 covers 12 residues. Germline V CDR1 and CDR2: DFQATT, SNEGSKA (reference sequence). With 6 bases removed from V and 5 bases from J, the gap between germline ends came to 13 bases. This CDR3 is CSAVGWGETQYF. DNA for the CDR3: TGCAGTGCAGTTGGTTGGGGGGAGACCCAGTACTTC.

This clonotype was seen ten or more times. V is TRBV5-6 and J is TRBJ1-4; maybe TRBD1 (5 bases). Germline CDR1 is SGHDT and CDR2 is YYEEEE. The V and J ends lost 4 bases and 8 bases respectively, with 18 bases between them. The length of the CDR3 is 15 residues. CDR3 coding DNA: TGTGCCAGCAGCCCCGCACGAGGGGCCGGGGAAAAACTGTTTTTT. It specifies CASSPARGAGEKLFF.

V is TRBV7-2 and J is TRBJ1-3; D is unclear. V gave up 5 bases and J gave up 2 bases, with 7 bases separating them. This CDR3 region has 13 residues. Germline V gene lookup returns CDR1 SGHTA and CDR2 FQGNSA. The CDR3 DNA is TGTGCCAGCAGCCCCGCCCCTGGAAACACCATATATTTT. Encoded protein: CASSPAPGNTIYF. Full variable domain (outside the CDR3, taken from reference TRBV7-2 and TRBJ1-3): GAGVSQSPSNKVTEKGKDVELRCDPISGHTALYWYRQSLGQGLEFLIYFQGNSAPDKSGLPSDRFSAERTGGSVSTLTIQRTQQEDSAVYLCASSPAPGNTIYFGEGSWLTVV.

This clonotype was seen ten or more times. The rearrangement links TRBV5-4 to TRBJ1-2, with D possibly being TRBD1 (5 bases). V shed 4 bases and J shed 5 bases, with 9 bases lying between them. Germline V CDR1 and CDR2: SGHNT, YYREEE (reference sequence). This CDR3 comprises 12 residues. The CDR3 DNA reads TGTGCCAGCAGCGCCGACAGATATGGCTACACCTTC. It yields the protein CASSADRYGYTF. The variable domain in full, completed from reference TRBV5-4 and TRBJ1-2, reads ETGVTQSPTHLIKTRGQQVTLRCSSQSGHNTVSWYQQALGQGPQFIFQYYREEENGRGNFPPRFSGLQFPNYSSELNVNALELDDSALYLCASSADRYGYTFGSGTRLTVV.

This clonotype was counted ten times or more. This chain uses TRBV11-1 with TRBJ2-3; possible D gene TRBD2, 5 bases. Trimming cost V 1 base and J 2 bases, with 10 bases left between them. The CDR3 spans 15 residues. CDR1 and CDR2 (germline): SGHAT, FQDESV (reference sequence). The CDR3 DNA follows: TGTGCCAGCAGCTTAGGGGGAGCACACACAGATACGCAGTATTTT. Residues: CASSLGGAHTDTQYF. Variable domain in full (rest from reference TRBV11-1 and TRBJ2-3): EAEVAQSPRYKITEKSQAVAFWCDPISGHATLYWYRQILGQGPELLVQFQDESVVDDSQLPKDRFSAERLKGVDSTLKIQPAELGDSAMYLCASSLGGAHTDTQYFGPGTRLTVL.

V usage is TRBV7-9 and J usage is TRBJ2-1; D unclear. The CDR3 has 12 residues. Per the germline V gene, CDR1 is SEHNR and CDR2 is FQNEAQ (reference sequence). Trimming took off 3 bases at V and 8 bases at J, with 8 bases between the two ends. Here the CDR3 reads CASSFTNDEQFF. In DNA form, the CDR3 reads TGTGCCAGCAGCTTCACGAATGATGAGCAGTTCTTC.

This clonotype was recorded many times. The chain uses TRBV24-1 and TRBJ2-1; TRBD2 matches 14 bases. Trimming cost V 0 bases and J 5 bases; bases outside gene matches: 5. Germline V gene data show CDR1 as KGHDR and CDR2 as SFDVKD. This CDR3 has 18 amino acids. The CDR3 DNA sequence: TGTGCCACCAGTGATTTGGGAGGACTAGCGGGAGGCCACAATGAGCAGTTCTTC. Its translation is CATSDLGGLAGGHNEQFF.

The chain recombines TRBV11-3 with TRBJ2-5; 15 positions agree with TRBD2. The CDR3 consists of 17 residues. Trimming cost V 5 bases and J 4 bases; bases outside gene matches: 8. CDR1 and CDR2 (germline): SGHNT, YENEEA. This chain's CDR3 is CASSQWTSGGAGETQYF. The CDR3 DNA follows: TGTGCCAGCAGCCAATGGACTAGCGGGGGGGCCGGAGAGACCCAGTACTTC.

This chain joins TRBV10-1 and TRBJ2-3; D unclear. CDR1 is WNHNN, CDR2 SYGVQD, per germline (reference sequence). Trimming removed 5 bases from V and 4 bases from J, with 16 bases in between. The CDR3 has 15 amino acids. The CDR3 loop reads CASSPSVPTSDTQYF. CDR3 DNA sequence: TGCGCCAGCAGTCCCAGCGTTCCTACTTCAGATACGCAGTATTTT.

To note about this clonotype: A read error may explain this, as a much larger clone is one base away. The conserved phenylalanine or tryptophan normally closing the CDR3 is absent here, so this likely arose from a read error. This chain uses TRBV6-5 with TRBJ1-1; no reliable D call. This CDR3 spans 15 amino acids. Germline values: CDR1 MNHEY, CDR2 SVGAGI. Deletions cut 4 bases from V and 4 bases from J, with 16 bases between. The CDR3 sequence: CASSSARSWVTEAFS. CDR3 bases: TGTGCCAGCAGTTCCGCCAGGTCGTGGGTCACTGAAGCTTTCTCT.

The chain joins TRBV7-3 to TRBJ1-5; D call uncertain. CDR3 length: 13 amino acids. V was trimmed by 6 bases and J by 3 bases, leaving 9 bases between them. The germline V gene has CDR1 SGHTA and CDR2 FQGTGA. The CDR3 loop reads CASSLVANQPQHF. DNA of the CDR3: TGTGCCAGCAGTTTAGTGGCCAATCAGCCCCAGCATTTT.

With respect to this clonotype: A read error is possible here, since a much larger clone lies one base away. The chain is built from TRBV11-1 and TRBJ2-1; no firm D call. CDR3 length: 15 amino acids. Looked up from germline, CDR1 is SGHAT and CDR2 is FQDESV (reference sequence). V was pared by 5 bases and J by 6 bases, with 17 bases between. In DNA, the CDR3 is TGTGCCAGCAGCGTAGGTACCGAGCCCTGCAATGAGCAGTTCTTC. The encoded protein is CASSVGTEPCNEQFF. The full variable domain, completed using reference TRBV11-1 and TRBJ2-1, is EAEVAQSPRYKITEKSQAVAFWCDPISGHATLYWYRQILGQGPELLVQFQDESVVDDSQLPKDRFSAERLKGVDSTLKIQPAELGDSAMYLCASSVGTEPCNEQFFGPGTRLTVL.

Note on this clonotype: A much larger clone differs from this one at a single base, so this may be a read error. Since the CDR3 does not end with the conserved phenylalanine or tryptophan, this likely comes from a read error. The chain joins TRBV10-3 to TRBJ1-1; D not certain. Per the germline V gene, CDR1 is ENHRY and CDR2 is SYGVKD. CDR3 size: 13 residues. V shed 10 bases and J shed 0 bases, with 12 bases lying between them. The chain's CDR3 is CASSQTVNTEAFL. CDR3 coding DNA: TGTGCCAGCAGCCAAACAGTGAACACTGAAGCTTTCCTT.

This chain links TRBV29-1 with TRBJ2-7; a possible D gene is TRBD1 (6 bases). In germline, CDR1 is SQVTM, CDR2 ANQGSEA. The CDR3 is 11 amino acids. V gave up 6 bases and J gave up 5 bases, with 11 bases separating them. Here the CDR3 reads CSVGQRNEQYF. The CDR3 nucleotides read TGCAGCGTAGGACAGCGTAACGAGCAGTACTTC.

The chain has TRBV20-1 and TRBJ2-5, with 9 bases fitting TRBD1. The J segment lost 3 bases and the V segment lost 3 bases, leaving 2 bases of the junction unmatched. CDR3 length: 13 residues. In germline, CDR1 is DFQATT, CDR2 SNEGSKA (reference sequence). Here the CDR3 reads CSASRDREETQYF. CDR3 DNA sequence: TGCAGTGCTAGTAGGGACAGGGAAGAGACCCAGTACTTC.

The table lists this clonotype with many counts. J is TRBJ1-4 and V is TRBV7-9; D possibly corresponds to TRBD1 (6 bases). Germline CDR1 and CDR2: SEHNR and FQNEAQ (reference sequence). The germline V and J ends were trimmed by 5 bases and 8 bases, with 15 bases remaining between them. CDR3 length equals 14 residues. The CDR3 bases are TGTGCCAGCAGCATAGTCGCAGGGGAGGAAAAACTGTTTTTT. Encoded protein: CASSIVAGEEKLFF.

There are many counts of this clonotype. DNA for the CDR3: TGTGCCAGCAGCGCTAGCACAGATACGCAGTATTTT. It encodes CASSASTDTQYF. The chain carries TRBV6-1 and TRBJ2-3; no definite D call. Trimming removed 6 bases from V and 0 bases from J, with 4 bases in between. The CDR3 contains 12 residues. From germline, CDR1 is MNHNS and CDR2 SASEGT.

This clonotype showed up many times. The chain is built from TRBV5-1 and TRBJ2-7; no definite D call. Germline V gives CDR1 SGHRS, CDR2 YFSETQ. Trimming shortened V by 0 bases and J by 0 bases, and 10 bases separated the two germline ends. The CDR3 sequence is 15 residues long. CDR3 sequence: CASSLGGGNSYEQYF. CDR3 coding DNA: TGCGCCAGCAGCTTGGGAGGCGGAAACTCCTACGAGCAGTACTTC. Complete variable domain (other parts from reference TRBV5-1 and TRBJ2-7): KAGVTQTPRYLIKTRGQQVTLSCSPISGHRSVSWYQQTPGQGLQFLFEYFSETQRNKGNFPGRFSGRQFSNSRSEMNVSTLELGDSALYLCASSLGGGNSYEQYFGPGTRLTVT.

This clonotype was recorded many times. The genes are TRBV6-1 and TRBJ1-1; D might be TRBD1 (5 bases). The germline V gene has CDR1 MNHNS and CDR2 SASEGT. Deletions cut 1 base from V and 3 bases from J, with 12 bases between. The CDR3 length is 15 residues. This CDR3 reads CASSEGRLGDTEAFF. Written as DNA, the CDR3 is TGTGCCAGCAGTGAAGGGCGGCTAGGGGACACTGAAGCTTTCTTT.

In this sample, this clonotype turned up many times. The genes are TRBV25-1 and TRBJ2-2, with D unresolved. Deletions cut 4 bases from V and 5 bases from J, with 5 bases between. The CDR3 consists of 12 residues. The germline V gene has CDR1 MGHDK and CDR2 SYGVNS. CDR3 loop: CASSVVTGELFF. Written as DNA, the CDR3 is TGTGCCAGCAGTGTCGTAACCGGGGAGCTGTTTTTT. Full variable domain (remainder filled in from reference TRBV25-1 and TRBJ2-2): EADIYQTPRYLVIGTGKKITLECSQTMGHDKMYWYQQDPGMELHLIHYSYGVNSTEKGDLSSESTVSRIRTEHFPLTLESARPSHTSQYLCASSVVTGELFFGEGSRLTVL.

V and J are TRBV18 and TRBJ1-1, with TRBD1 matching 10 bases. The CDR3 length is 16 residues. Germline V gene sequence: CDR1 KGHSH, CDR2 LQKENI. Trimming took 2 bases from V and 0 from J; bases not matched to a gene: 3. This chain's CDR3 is CASSPWGQGMNTEAFF. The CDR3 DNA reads TGTGCCAGCTCACCATGGGGACAGGGGATGAACACTGAAGCTTTCTTT.

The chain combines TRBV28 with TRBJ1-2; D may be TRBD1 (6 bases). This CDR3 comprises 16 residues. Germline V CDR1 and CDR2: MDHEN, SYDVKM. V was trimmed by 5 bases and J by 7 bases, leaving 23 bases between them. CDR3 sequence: CASSLNSPGQASGYTF. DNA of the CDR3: TGTGCCAGCAGTCTTAATTCTCCGGGACAAGCTAGTGGCTACACCTTC.

The CDR3 is CASSIGLTSYEQYF. CDR3 DNA: TGTGCCAGTAGTATCGGACTAACCTCCTACGAGCAGTACTTC. The chain is built from TRBV19 and TRBJ2-7; perhaps TRBD2 as D (6 bases). Germline V gene sequence: CDR1 LNHDA, CDR2 SQIVND (reference sequence). Trimming pared 3 bases from V and 0 bases from J, leaving 9 bases between. This CDR3 contains 14 residues. Filled out from reference TRBV19 and TRBJ2-7, the complete variable domain reads DGGITQSPKYLFRKEGQNVTLSCEQNLNHDAMYWYRQDPGQGLRLIYYSQIVNDFQKGDIAEGYSVSREKKESFPLTVTSAQKNPTAFYLCASSIGLTSYEQYFGPGTRLTVT.

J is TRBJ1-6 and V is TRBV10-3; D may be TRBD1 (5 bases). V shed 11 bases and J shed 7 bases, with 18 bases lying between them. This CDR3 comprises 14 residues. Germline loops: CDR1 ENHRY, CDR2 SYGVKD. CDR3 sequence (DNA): TGTGCCGCCTCGACCGGGACCTCGAATTCACCCCTCCACTTT. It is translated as CAASTGTSNSPLHF.

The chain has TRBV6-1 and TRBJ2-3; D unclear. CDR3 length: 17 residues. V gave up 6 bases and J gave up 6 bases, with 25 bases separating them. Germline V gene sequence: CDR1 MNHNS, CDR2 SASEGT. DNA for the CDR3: TGTGCCAGCAGACCACCCCCACACACCTCCACTCGGGATACGCAGTATTTT. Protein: CASRPPPHTSTRDTQYF.

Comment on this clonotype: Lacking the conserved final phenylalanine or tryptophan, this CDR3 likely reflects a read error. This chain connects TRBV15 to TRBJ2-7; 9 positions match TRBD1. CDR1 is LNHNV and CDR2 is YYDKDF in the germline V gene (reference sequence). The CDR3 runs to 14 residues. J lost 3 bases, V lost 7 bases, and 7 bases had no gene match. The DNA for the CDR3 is TGTGCCACCAAAGAACAGGGGGCTATCTACGAGCAGTACCTA. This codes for CATKEQGAIYEQYL.